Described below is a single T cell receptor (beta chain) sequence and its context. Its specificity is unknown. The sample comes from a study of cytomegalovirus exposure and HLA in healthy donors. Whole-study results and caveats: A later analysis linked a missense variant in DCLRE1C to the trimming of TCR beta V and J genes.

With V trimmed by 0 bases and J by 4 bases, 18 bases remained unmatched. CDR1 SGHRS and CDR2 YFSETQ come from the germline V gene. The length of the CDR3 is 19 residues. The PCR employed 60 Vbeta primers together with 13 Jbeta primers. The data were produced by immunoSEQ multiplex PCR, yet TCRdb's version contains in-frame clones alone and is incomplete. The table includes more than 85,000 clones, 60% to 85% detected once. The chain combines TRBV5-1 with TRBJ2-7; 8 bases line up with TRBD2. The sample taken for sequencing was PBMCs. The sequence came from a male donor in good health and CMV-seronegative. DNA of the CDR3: TGCGCCAGCAGCTTGGAGGGGCCAGGAATGAGGAGCGGGAGTTACGAGCAGTACTTC. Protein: CASSLEGPGMRSGSYEQYF.